This TCR beta chain was obtained from a study of cytomegalovirus exposure and HLA in healthy donors. On the study more broadly: From donors who were HLA-typed, an early data release held about 89 million unique TCRs.

Primers for the PCR totalled 60 Vbeta and 13 Jbeta. Data came from immunoSEQ multiplex PCR; TCRdb stores just in-frame clones and leaves some out. The repertoire includes roughly 180,000 clones, about 68% of them detected once, and about 2.3% sits in the top ten. Only a few counts were recorded for this clone. The sample taken for sequencing was PBMCs. The receptor comes from a female donor in good health and CMV-seronegative.

The CDR3 is CASSSSDSRNQPQHF. The CDR3 DNA follows: TGTGCCAGTAGTTCCTCGGACAGCCGCAATCAGCCCCAGCATTTT. V gene TRBV19 combines with J gene TRBJ1-5, with a tentative D call TRBD1 (6 bases). CDR1 is LNHDA, CDR2 SQIVND, per germline (reference sequence). V lost 5 bases to trimming and J lost 2 bases, with 13 bases between them. The CDR3 loop spans 15 amino acids.